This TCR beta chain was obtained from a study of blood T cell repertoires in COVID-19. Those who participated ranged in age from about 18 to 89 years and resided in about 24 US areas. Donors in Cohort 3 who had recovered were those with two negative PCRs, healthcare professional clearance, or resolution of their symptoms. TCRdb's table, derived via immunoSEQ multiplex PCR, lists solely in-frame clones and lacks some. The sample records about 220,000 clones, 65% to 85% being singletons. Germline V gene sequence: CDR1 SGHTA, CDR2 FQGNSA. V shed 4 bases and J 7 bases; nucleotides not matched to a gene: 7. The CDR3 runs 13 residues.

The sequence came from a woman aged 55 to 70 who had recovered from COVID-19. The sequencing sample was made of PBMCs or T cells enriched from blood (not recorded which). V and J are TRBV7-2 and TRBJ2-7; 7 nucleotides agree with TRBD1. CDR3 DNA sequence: TGTGCCAGCAGCTCCGAGAGGGGGCGGGAGCAGTACTTC. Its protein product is CASSSERGREQYF.